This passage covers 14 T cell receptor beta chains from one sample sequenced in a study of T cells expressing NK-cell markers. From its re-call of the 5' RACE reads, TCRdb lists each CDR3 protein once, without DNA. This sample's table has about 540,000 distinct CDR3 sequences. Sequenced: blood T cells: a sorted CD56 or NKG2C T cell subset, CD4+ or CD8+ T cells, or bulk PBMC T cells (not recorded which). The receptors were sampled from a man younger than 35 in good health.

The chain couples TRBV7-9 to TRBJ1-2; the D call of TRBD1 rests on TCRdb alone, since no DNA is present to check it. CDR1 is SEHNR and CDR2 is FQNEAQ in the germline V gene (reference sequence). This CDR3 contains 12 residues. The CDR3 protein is CASSVGQHGYTF.

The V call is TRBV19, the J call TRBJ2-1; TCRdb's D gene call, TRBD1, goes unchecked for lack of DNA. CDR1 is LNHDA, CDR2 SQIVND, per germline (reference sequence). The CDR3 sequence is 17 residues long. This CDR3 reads CASTPNWGLSSYNEQFF. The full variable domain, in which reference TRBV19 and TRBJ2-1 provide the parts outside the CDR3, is DGGITQSPKYLFRKEGQNVTLSCEQNLNHDAMYWYRQDPGQGLRLIYYSQIVNDFQKGDIAEGYSVSREKKESFPLTVTSAQKNPTAFYLCASTPNWGLSSYNEQFFGPGTRLTVL.

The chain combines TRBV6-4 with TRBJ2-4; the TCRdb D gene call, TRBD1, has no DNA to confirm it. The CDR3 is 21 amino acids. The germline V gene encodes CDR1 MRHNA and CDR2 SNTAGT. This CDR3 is CASSAPKGGFRGRTAKNIQYF.

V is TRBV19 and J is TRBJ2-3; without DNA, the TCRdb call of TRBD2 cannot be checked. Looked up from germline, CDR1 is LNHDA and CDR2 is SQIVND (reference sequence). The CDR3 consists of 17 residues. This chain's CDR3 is CASSISAGGPLWDTQYF.

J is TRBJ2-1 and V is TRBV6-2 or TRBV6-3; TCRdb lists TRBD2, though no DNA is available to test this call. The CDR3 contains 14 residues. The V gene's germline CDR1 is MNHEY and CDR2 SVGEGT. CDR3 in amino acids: CASSYQRSRNEQFF.

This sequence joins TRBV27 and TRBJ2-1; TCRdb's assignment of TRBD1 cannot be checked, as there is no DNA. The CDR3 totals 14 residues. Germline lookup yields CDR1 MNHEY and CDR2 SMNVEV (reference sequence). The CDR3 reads CASSPLGGANEQFF.

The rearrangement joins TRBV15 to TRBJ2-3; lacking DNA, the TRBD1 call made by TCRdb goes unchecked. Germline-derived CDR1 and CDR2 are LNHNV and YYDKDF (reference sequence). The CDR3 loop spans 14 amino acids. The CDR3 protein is CATSRRGFTDTQYF.

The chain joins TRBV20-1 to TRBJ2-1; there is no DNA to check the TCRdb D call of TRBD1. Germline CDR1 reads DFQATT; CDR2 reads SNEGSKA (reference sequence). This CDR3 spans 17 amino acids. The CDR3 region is CSATVRGGRSSYNEQFF.

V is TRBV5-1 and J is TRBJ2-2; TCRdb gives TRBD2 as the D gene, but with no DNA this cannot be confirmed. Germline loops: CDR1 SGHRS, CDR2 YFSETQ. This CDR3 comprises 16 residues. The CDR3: CASSLPSGRAAGELFF.

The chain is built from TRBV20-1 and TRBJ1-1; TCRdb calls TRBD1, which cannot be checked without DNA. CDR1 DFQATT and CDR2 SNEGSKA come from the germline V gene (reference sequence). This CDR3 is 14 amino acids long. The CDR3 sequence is CSAPGTERNTEAFF.

The CDR3 is CASGRGLAVGGQFF. The chain couples TRBV15 to TRBJ2-1; TCRdb designates TRBD2, a call that cannot be tested without DNA. The V gene's germline CDR1 is LNHNV and CDR2 YYDKDF (reference sequence). This CDR3 is built from 14 residues.

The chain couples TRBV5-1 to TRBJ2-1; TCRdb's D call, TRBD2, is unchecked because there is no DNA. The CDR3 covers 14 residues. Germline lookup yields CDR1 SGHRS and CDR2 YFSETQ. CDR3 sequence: CASKEGVFFGEQFF.

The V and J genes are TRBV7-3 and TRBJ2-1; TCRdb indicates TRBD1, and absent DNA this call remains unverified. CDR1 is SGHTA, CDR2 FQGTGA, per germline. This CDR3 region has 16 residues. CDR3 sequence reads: CASSSFFGRQGGEQFF.

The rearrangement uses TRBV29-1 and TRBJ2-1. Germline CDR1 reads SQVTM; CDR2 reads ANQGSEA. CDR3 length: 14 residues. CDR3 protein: CSVEHLGFGNEQFF.